This TCR beta chain comes out of a study of T cell changes during pregnancy in multiple sclerosis. Repertoires were generated with immunoSEQ multiplex PCR, while TCRdb's copy carries only in-frame clones and drops some. The table includes approximately 130,000 clones, about 95% detected once. This CDR3 contains 14 residues. Looked up from germline, CDR1 is SQVTM and CDR2 is ANQGSEA. The V gene end was trimmed by 6 bases and the J gene end by 4 bases; junction bases not matched to a gene: 8. The receptor comes from a female donor with multiple sclerosis, enrolled in a pregnancy study. Sequences were derived from peripheral blood, sampled after pregnancy. The chain links TRBV29-1 to TRBJ2-1; 8 bases are a match to TRBD1. In nucleotides, the CDR3 is TGCAGCGTGGTGGGACAGGCGGCATACAATGAGCAGTTCTTC. This encodes CSVVGQAAYNEQFF.